This T cell receptor (beta chain) was captured by sequencing in a study of cytomegalovirus exposure and HLA in healthy donors (dated by TCRdb to 2017 to 2019). The study in broad terms: An earlier analysis of several hundred of the donors reported under 300 Gb of sequence data and some 110 million unique TCR beta sequences obtained from approximately 180 million T cells. An early release that covered 500 to 800 HLA-typed donors contained about 300 gigabases of sequencing data and tens of millions of unique TCR sequences. Among the approximately 420 genotyped donors, approximately 77% belonged to the genetic ancestry cluster associated with self-reported Caucasian donors. The study aimed to test whether cataloging public T cell receptors could reveal signatures of past pathogen exposure. The study used immunosequencing to profile the T cell repertoires of some 600 subjects and linked those repertoires to cytomegalovirus serostatus. Besides the first cohort of roughly 660 subjects, a separate validation cohort made up of 120 different subjects was used. To predict cytomegalovirus infection status, the study combined high-throughput TCR immunosequencing, statistical association of individual TCRs with disease status, and machine learning. To study patterns of TCR occurrence, a later analysis re-analyzed previously published TCR beta repertoires from 650 to 750 donors and added high-resolution HLA genotyping. The later analysis used no new phenotypic data to find candidate immune exposures, relying instead on TCR beta sequences and their occurrence across donors. An earlier analysis of nearly 600 of the donors applied high-throughput TCR beta sequencing to assess whether each TCR beta V gene segment acted as functional or pseudogenic. Donor age, sex, ethnicity and CMV serostatus were collected together with the repertoire data. A later genetic analysis used genome-wide SNP genotypes for 398 of the 666 donors, treating that subset as a discovery cohort. Every discovery cohort repertoire had been produced on one sequencing platform. Class I and class II HLA loci were covered by the typing at four-digit resolution. The number of typed donors differed by locus: about 620-640 for A, B, C, DRB1 and DQB1; 500 to 550 for DQA1; approximately 600 for DPA1; and some 470 for DPB1. Roughly 5 DR-DQ haplotypes were handled as single units for association and clustering, since linkage in the cohort was strong. Among 398 genotyped donors of the cohort, an average of about 240,000 unique TCR beta nucleotide sequences were sequenced per donor, about a sixth of them non-productive.

The research as a whole found: Most CMV-associated TCR beta chains appeared to be HLA-restricted in a later analysis, and the HLA associations seemed to be driven largely by CMV exposure. Compared with the 666-donor mean, donors in an Asian-associated ancestry cluster had fewer N-insertions in productive TCRs, according to a later genetic analysis. In a later analysis, the rate of TCR association differed among HLA loci, with DRB1 alleles having the most associated TCRs and HLA-C alleles having the fewest. Specific HLA alleles were associated with around 18,000 TCR beta sequences at a false discovery rate of 0.05 in a later analysis. In vitro tests confirmed that a few of the cytomegalovirus-associated TCR beta chains recognize cytomegalovirus antigens. According to the authors, the approach could potentially be generalized to other disease states and immunological phenotypes. The classifier was reported to diagnose cytomegalovirus status with high specificity and sensitivity in both the original cohort and the validation cohort. A cluster of highly shared sequence variants was judged likely to be a technical artifact of the sequencing pipeline. When HLA alleles, especially DR and DQ, strongly co-occurred, attributing TCR associations to individual alleles was difficult. This cohort had only TCR beta chains sequenced, and the lack of alpha or paired-chain data limited which features could be detected. Some IMGT-functional V segments, including TRBV6-2 and TRBV6-3, could not be distinguished by the 87-base-pair reads and were therefore excluded. Seventeen rarely observed V segments, including chromosome 9 orphons, were excluded from the earlier analysis of several hundred of the donors because counts were too low. A later analysis found that HLA-associated TCR beta chains were more clonally expanded and had lower generation probabilities than equally common non-associated chains. An association between a missense DCLRE1C variant and V-gene and J-gene trimming of TCR beta chains was found in a later genetic analysis and replicated in an independent cohort. In the study, 150 to 200 TCR beta chains were listed as associated with cytomegalovirus. The presence/absence analyses assumed that sequencing depth was roughly uniform across donors, and that assumption may not be true. HLA typing was unavailable for some donors at each locus, so association tests used only the typed subset. In a later analysis, several top co-occurrence clusters were reported to appear linked to parvovirus B19, influenza, CMV and Epstein-Barr virus. While some public TCRs were present in many individuals, most TCR sequences turned up only very rarely across donors. For the cohort, immune exposure information was limited to CMV serostatus. Correlated functional status among segregating V segments might be attributable to linkage disequilibrium, but an unknown experimental factor could not be ruled out. In an earlier analysis of about 540 of the donors, most TCR beta V segments were observed in productive rearrangements about 87% or about 30% of the time, broadly matching IMGT annotations. A further reported finding was that TCR beta sequences accurately predicted the HLA-A and HLA-B alleles for most subjects in the first cohort.

Library preparation was by the immunoSEQ multiplex PCR assay. For the multiplex PCR, a mixture combining 60 forward primers for TCR Vbeta segments and 13 reverse primers for TCR Jbeta segments was used. A multiplex PCR assay on genomic DNA amplified the CDR3 region of rearranged TCR beta genes. On the Illumina HiSeq System, the amplified TCR beta libraries were sequenced as 87-base-pair reads. In the paper's pipeline: A later analysis counted tens of millions of unique TCR beta chains across the 550 to 750 repertoires, and about 10 million of these chains were shared by at least two donors. Raw reads were error-corrected and collapsed into unique sequences with a nearest-neighbor algorithm that merged closely related sequences to remove PCR and sequencing errors. Alignment of CDR3 sequences to IMGT reference sequences was used to assign V, D and J gene segments. Each retained sequence needed at least a six-nucleotide match to both a V gene segment and a J gene segment. A rearrangement counted as productive if the CDR3 had no stop codons and remained in frame with V and J, and every other rearrangement counted as non-productive. Following IMGT convention, CDR3 was defined as the stretch from the second conserved V-encoded cysteine to the conserved J-encoded phenylalanine. The earlier analysis of about 560 of the donors excluded any sequence lacking an unambiguous match to a single V gene segment. An earlier analysis of 587 of the donors classified V segments as functional when productive rearrangements were above 56.7% and as segregating when the standard deviation between donors was above 5%. A statistical classification framework was built to diagnose cytomegalovirus status from the catalog of TCR beta chain sequences. In a later analysis, V and J genes were assigned by comparing TCR nucleotide sequences against IMGT/GENE-DB human TR gene sequences. The TCRdist pipeline was used in a later analysis to assign CDR3 sequences and most-parsimonious VDJ recombination scenarios. In a later analysis, every TCR beta chain was defined by the combination of its CDR3 amino acid sequence and its V-gene family, and reads without a unique V-gene family were dropped. In a later analysis, 500 to 650 highly shared, low-generation-probability nucleotide sequences were removed to address suspected cross-contamination and a sequencing artifact. In a later analysis, a clonal expansion index for each public chain was calculated from normalized within-repertoire ranks of inferred template counts. In a later analysis, generation probabilities were computed using a VDJ recombination model fitted to out-of-frame rearrangements, and the results were checked against IGoR. A later analysis scored TCR-TCR, TCR-HLA and TCR-CMV co-occurrence with hypergeometric tests, applying a repertoire-size bias correction to TCR pairs. To estimate false discovery rates, a later analysis permuted the HLA or CMV assignments 20 times. In a later analysis, co-occurring TCRs were grouped using DBSCAN, and TCRdist sequence similarity was added for clustering within HLA-allele-positive subsets. Co-occurrence clustering excluded repertoires with fewer than 30,000 or more than 120,000 public chains, plus five with anomalous nucleotide sharing. The table was pulled from immuneACCESS by TCRdb, which kept in-frame rearrangements only. Such tables lose some clones; where checked, under half of the loss comes from unresolved V genes, and the rest has no known cause. V and J calls and clone size are copied from that table; D and trimming were computed from the DNA. For this sample the table gives about 31,000 clones, of which 35% to 50% were detected only once. The ten most abundant clones make up under 2% of the sample.

A word on this clone: Its target antigen remains unknown. No clone much larger than this one lies a single base away; base qualities are absent.

In total, 600 or so healthy bone marrow donors made up the cohort. At the time of sampling, all cohort members were nominally healthy, though unrecorded immune exposures were likely present. The donor was CMV seronegative and was included in the group of 352 seronegative cohort members. Every donor gave a peripheral blood sample, and the peripheral blood mononuclear cells from that sample were used for TCR beta sequencing. Genomic DNA extraction from the blood cell samples was performed with the Qiagen DNeasy Blood Extraction Kit. The CDR3 spans 13 residues, from the cysteine through the phenylalanine. Of all the DNA, just the CDR3 is kept, 39 bases in frame from base 1. V was cut back by 4 bases and J by 1 base, leaving a gap of 7 bases between them. The germline V gene sets CDR1 to KGHSH and CDR2 to LQKENI.

The sample comprised PBMCs. The source is a woman aged 45-60 years in good health and CMV-seronegative. The chain uses TRBV18 and TRBJ1-1, and perhaps TRBD1 as D gene, on 6 matching bases. The encoded CDR3 is CASSLTGNTEAFF. The DNA sequence is given as TGTGCCAGCTCACTGACAGGGAACACTGAAGCTTTCTTT.